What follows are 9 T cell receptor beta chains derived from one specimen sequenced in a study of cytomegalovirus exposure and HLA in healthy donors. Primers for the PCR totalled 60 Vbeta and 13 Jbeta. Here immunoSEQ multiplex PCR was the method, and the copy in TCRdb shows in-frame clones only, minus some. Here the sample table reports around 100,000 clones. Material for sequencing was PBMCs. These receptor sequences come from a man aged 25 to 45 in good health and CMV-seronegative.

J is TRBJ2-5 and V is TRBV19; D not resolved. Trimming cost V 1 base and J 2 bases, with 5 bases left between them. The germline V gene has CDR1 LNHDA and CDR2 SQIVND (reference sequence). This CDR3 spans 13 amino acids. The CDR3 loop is CASSIATQETQYF. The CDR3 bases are TGTGCCAGTAGTATAGCTACTCAAGAGACCCAGTACTTC.

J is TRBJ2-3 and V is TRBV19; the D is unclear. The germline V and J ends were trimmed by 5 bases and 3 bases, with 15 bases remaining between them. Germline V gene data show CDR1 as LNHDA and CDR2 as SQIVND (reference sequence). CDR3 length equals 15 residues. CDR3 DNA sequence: TGTGCCAGTAGTCCAACGGCGTCCAGGACAGATACGCAGTATTTT. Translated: CASSPTASRTDTQYF.

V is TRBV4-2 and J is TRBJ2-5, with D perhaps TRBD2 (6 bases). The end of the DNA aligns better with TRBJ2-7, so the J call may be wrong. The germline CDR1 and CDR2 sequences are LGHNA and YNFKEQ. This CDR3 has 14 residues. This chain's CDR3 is CASSPLKEGAEQYF. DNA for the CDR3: TGTGCCAGCAGCCCCTTAAAGGAGGGTGCCGAGCAGTACTTC.

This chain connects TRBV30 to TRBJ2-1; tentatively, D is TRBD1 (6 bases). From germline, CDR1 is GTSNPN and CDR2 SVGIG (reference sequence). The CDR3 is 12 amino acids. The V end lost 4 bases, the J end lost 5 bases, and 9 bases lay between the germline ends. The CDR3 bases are TGTGCCTGGACAGGGGACCACAATGAGCAGTTCTTC. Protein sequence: CAWTGDHNEQFF.

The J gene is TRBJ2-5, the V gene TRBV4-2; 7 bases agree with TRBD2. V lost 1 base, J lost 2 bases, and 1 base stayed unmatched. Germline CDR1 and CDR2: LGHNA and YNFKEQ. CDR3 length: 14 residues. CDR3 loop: CASSQVGGQETQYF. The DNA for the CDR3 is TGTGCCAGCAGCCAAGTGGGGGGGCAAGAGACCCAGTACTTC.

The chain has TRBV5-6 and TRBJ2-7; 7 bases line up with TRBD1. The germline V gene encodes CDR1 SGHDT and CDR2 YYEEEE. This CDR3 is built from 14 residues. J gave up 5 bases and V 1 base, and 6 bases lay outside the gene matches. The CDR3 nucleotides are TGTGCCAGCAGCTTGTCACAGGGGCTCAACGAGCAGTACTTC. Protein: CASSLSQGLNEQYF.

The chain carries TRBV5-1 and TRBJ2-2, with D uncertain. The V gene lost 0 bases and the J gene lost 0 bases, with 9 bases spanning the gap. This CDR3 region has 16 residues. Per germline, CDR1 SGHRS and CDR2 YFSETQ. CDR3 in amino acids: CASSLEAGANTGELFF. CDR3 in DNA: TGCGCCAGCAGCTTGGAGGCAGGCGCGAACACCGGGGAGCTGTTTTTT.

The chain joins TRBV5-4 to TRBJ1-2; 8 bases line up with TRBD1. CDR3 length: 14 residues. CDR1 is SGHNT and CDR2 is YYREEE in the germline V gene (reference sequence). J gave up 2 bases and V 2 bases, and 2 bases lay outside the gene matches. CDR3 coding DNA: TGTGCCAGCAGCTTTGACAGGGGAAACTATGGCTACACCTTC. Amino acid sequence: CASSFDRGNYGYTF. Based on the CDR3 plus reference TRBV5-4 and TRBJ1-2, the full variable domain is ETGVTQSPTHLIKTRGQQVTLRCSSQSGHNTVSWYQQALGQGPQFIFQYYREEENGRGNFPPRFSGLQFPNYSSELNVNALELDDSALYLCASSFDRGNYGYTFGSGTRLTVV.

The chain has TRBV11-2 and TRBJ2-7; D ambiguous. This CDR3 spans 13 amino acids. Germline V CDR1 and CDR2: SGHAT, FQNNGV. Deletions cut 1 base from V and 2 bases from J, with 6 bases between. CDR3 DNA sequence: TGTGCCAGCAGCTTAGTGGGCCCCTACGAGCAGTACTTC. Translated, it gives CASSLVGPYEQYF.